This T cell receptor beta chain originates from a study of CD8 T cells in ankylosing spondylitis. Germline-derived CDR1 and CDR2 are LNHDA and SQIVND (reference sequence). V trimming: 3 bases; J trimming: 4 bases; junction bases outside the gene matches: 5. This CDR3 has 14 amino acids. Each CDR3 protein is one row after TCRdb ran MiXCR on the 5' RACE reads. Seen here are around 180,000 distinct CDR3 sequences, 10% to 15% observed once, and the top ten hold about 11%. This clonotype was counted a few times. The rearrangement links TRBV19 to TRBJ2-7; 8 bases are a match to TRBD1. The origin of this receptor is a female donor with ankylosing spondylitis or in good health (not recorded which). Sequenced: blood, either unsorted or a sorted T cell fraction (not recorded which). The CDR3 DNA follows: TGTGCCAGTAGTATTCGGCAGGGGGCATACGAGCAGTACTTC. Translation: CASSIRQGAYEQYF.